The sequence of this T cell receptor (beta chain) was determined in a study of T cell responses to AZD1222 COVID-19 vaccine. Profiled with immunoSEQ multiplex PCR; TCRdb holds only in-frame clones, not every one. This sample has 110,000 or so clones, with 88% found just once. The V gene's germline CDR1 is MNHEY and CDR2 SVGAGI. Trimming took 0 bases from V and 2 from J, leaving 11 bases between them. The CDR3 sequence is 15 residues long. This specimen consisted of peripheral blood, obtained on day 0 of AZD1222 vaccination. The clonotype originates from an adult in good health. This chain links TRBV6-5 with TRBJ2-7; TRBD1 might be the D (5 bases). The CDR3 here is CASSYSKQEAYEQYF. CDR3 nucleotides: TGTGCCAGCAGTTACTCGAAACAGGAAGCCTACGAGCAGTACTTC.